This entry is about one T cell receptor (beta chain). Its antigen is not identified. The junction differs from germline at one of its ends, possibly a read error. Constant-region reverse primers amplified full-length variable regions, followed by semi-nested Nested Universal Primer A PCR. TCRdb recomputed calls from the 5' RACE reads with MiXCR, one row per CDR3 protein. Of about 60,000 distinct CDR3 sequences in the sample, about 31% were seen once. The CDR3 contains 15 residues. Germline lookup yields CDR1 MNHNS and CDR2 SASEGT. Regarding the study as a whole: The TCR gene usage of tumor memory CD4+ T cells clustered together with blood and lymph node memory CD4+ cells and with lymph node naive CD4+ cells.

The chain combines TRBV6-1 with TRBJ1-4, with TRBD1 as a possible D gene (6 bases). Sequencing was performed on tumor-infiltrating naive CD4+ T cells sorted from the breast tumor. Subset indicated: naive CD4+ T cells, CD4+CD45RA+CD25-. The TCR originated in a female donor with breast cancer. The CDR3 is CAGRANGQQSEKLFF. CDR3 bases: TGTGCCGGCAGAGCAAATGGACAGCAGAGCGAAAAACTGTTTTTT.